Only one count was recorded for the clone carrying this TCR beta chain. The data belong to a study of shared clonotypes between healthy human individuals. CDR1 LGHNA and CDR2 YSLEER come from the germline V gene. The CDR3 totals 15 residues. V lost 0 bases, J lost 2 bases, and 9 bases lay in between. Produced via immunoSEQ multiplex PCR; TCRdb's table is partial and in-frame only. The sample shows a few million clones, around 95% of them seen only once. Sequences were obtained from naive CD4+ T cells sorted from blood. Sample subset: CD45RA+ positively selected. This sequence was found in a young man in good health. The rearrangement links TRBV4-3 to TRBJ2-3, with no clear D. The chain's CDR3 is CASSQDRAVTDTQYF. DNA for the CDR3: TGCGCCAGCAGCCAAGATAGGGCGGTCACAGATACGCAGTATTTT.